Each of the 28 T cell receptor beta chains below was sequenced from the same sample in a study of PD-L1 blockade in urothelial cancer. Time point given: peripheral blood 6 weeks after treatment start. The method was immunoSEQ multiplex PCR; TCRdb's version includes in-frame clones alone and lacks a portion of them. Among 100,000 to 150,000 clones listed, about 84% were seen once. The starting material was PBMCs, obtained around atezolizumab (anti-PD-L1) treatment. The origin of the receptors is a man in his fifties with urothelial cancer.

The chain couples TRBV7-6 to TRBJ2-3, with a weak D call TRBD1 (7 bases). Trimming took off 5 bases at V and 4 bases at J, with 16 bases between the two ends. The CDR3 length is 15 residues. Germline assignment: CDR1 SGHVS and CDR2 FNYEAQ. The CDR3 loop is CASSQNRGGADTQYF. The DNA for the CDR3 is TGTGCCAGCAGCCAGAACAGGGGCGGGGCAGATACGCAGTATTTT.

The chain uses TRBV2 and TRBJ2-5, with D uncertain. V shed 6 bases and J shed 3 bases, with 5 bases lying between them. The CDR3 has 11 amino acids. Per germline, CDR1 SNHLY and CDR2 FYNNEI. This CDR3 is CASSPKETQYF. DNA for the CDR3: TGTGCCAGCAGCCCTAAAGAGACCCAGTACTTC.

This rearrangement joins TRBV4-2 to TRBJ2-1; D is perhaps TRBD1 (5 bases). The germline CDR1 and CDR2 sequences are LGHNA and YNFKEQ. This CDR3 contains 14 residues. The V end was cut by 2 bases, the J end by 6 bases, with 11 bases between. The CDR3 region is CASSQRGQSNEQFF. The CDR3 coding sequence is TGTGCCAGCAGCCAACGTGGACAATCCAATGAGCAGTTCTTC.

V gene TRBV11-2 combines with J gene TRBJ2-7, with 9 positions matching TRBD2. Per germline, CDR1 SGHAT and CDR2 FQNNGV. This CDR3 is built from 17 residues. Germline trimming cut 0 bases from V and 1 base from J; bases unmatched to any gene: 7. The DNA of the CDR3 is TGTGCCAGCAGCTTAGATATCGGTAGCGGGGGTTCCTACGAGCAGTACTTC. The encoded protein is CASSLDIGSGGSYEQYF.

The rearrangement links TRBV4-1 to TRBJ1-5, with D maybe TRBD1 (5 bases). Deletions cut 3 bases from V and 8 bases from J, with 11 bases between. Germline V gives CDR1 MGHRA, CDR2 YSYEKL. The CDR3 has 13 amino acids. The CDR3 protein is CASSQGLGEPQHF. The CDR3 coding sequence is TGCGCCAGCAGCCAGGGACTTGGGGAGCCCCAGCATTTT.

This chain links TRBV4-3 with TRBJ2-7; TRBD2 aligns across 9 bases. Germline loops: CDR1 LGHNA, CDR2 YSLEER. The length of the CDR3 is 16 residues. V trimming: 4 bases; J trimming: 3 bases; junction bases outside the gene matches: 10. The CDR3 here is CASSPRLVREGYEQYF. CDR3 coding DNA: TGCGCCAGCAGCCCGAGACTTGTGCGGGAGGGCTACGAGCAGTACTTC.

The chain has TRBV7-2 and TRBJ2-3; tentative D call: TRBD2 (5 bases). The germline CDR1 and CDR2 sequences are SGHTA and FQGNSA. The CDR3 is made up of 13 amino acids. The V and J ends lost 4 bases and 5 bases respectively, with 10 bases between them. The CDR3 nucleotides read TGTGCCAGCAGCTACGCCGCGGGAGATACGCAGTATTTT. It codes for CASSYAAGDTQYF.

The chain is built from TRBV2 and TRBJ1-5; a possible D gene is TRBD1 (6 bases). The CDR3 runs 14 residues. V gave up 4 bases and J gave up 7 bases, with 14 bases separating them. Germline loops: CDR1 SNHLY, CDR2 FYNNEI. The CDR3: CASSGILQGQPQHF. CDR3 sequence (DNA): TGTGCCAGCAGTGGCATACTACAGGGACAGCCCCAGCATTTT.

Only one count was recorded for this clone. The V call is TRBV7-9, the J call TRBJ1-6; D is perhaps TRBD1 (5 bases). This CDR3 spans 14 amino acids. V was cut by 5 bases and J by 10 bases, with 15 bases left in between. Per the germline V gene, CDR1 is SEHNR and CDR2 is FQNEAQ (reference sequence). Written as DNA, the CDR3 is TGTGCCAGCAGCCGGGGGGGGGTCGGATCACCCCTCCACTTT. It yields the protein CASSRGGVGSPLHF.

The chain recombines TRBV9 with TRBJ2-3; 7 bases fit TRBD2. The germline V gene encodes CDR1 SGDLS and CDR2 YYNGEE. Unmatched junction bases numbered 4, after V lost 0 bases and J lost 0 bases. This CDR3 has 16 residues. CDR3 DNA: TGTGCCAGCAGCGTAGGTTGGGACTATAGCACAGATACGCAGTATTTT. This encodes CASSVGWDYSTDTQYF.

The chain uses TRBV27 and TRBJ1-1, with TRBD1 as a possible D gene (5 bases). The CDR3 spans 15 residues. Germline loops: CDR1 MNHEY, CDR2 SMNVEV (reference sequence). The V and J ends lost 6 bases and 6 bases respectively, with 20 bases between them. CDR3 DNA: TGTGCCAGCAGACCCTGGGGCAGCCTCGATGCTGAAGCTTTCTTT. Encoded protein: CASRPWGSLDAEAFF.

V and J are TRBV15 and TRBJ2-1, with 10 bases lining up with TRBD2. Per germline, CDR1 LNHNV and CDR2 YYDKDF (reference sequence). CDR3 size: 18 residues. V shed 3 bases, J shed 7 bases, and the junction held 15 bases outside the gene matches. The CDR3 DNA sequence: TGTGCCACCAGCAGTTCCCTTTGGGTGAGCGGGAGGGCGAATGAGCAGTTCTTC. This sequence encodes CATSSSLWVSGRANEQFF.

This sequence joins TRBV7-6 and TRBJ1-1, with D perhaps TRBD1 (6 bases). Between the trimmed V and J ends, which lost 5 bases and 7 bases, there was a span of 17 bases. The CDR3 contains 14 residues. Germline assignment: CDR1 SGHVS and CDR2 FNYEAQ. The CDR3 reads CASSPRREQGEAFF. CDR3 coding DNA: TGTGCCAGCAGCCCCCGCAGGGAACAGGGTGAAGCTTTCTTT.

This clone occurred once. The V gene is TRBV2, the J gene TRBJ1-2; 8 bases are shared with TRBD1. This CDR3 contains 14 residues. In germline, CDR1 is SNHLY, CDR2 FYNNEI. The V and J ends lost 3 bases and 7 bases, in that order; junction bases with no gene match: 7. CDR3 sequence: CASSDMTGAAGYTF. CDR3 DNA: TGTGCCAGCAGTGATATGACAGGGGCGGCTGGCTACACCTTC.

The CDR3 here is CASRTRPSTDTQYF. In DNA form, the CDR3 reads TGCGCCAGCCGTACTAGGCCTAGCACAGATACGCAGTATTTT. V usage is TRBV5-1 and J usage is TRBJ2-3; tentatively, D is TRBD2 (5 bases). This CDR3 contains 14 residues. V dropped 7 bases and J dropped 0 bases, with 12 bases sitting between them. CDR1 is SGHRS, CDR2 YFSETQ, per germline. Combining the CDR3 with reference TRBV5-1 and TRBJ2-3 gives the whole variable domain KAGVTQTPRYLIKTRGQQVTLSCSPISGHRSVSWYQQTPGQGLQFLFEYFSETQRNKGNFPGRFSGRQFSNSRSEMNVSTLELGDSALYLCASRTRPSTDTQYFGPGTRLTVL.

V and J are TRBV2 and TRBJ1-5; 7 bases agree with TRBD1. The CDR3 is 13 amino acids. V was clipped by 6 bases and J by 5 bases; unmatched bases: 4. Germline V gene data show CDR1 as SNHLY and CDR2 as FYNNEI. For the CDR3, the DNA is TGTGCCAGCAGACAGGGGTTGGATCAGCCCCAGCATTTT. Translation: CASRQGLDQPQHF.

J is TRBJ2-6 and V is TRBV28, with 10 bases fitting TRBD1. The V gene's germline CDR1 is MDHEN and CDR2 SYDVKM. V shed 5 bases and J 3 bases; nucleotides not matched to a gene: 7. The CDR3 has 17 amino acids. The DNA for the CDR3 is TGTGCCAGCAGTAGGACAGGGGGAATCATTGGGGCCAACGTCCTGACTTTC. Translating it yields CASSRTGGIIGANVLTF.

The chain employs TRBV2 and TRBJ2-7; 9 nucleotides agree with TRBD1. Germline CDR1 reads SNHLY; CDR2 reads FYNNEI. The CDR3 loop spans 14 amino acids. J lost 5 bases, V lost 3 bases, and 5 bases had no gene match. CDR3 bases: TGTGCCAGCAGTGAGGAACAGGGGGCCCACGAGCAGTACTTC. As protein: CASSEEQGAHEQYF.

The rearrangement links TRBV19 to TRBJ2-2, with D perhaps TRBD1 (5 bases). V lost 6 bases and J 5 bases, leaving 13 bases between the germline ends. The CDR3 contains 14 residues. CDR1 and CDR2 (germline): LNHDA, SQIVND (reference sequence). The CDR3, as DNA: TGTGCCAGTAGCGGGCAGGGTGGGACCGGGGAGCTGTTTTTT. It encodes CASSGQGGTGELFF.

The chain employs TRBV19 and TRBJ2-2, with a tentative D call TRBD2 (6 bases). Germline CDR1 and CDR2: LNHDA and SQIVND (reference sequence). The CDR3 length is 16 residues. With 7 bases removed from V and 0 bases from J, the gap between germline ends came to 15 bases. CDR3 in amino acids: CASTWRGGANTGELFF. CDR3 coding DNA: TGTGCCAGTACCTGGCGGGGAGGCGCGAACACCGGGGAGCTGTTTTTT. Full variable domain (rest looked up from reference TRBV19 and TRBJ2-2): DGGITQSPKYLFRKEGQNVTLSCEQNLNHDAMYWYRQDPGQGLRLIYYSQIVNDFQKGDIAEGYSVSREKKESFPLTVTSAQKNPTAFYLCASTWRGGANTGELFFGEGSRLTVL.

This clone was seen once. This CDR3 reads CASSDRHMNTEAFF. In DNA form, the CDR3 reads TGTGCCAGCAGTGATAGACACATGAACACTGAAGCTTTCTTT. The V gene is TRBV6-1, the J gene TRBJ1-1; D is uncertain. Germline CDR1 and CDR2: MNHNS and SASEGT. Trimming took 3 bases from V and 0 from J, leaving 8 bases between them. The CDR3 extends over 14 amino acids.

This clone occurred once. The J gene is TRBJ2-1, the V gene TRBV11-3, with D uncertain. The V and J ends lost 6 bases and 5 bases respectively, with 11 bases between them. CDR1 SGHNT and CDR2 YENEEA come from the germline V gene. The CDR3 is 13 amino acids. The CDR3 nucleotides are TGTGCCAGCAGTAAAAGCACCGACAATGAGCAGTTCTTC. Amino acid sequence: CASSKSTDNEQFF.

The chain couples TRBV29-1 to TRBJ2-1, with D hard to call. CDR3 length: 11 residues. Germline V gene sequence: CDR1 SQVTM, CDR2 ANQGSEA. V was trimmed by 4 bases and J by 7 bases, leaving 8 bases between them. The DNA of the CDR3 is TGCAGCGTTGGGAGTGGGAATGAGCAGTTCTTC. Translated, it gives CSVGSGNEQFF.

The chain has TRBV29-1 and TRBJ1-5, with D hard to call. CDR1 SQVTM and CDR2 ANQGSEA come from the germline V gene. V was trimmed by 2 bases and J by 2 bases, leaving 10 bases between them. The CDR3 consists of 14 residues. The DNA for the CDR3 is TGCAGCGTTGAACGGTTTGTAGGCAATCAGCCCCAGCATTTT. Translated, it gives CSVERFVGNQPQHF.

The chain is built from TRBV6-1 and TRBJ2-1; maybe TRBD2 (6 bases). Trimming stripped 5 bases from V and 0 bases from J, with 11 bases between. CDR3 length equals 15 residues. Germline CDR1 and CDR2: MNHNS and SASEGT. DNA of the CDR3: TGTGCCAGCAGTCGGGAGCGGCCCTCCTACAATGAGCAGTTCTTC. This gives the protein CASSRERPSYNEQFF.

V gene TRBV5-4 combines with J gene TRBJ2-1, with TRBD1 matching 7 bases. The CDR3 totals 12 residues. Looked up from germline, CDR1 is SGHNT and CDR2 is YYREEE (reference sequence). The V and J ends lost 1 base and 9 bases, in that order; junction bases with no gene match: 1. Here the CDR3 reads CASSLTGAEQFF. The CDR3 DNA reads TGTGCCAGCAGCTTGACAGGGGCTGAGCAGTTCTTC.

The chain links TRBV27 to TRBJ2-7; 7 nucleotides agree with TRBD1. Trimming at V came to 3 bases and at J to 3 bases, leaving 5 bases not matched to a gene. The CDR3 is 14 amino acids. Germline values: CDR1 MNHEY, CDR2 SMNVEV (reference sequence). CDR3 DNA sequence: TGTGCCAGCAGTTTCCGGGACAGTCTCTACGAGCAGTACTTC. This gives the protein CASSFRDSLYEQYF.

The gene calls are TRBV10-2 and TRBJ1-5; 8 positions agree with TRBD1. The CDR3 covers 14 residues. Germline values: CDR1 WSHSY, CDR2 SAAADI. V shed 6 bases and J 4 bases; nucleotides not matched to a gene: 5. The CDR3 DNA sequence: TGCGCCAGCAGAGGGACAGGTAGAAATCAGCCCCAGCATTTT. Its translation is CASRGTGRNQPQHF.